This T cell receptor (beta chain) is drawn from a study of Graves' ophthalmopathy and Graves' hyperthyroidism. The overall study: The blood sample was drawn at first diagnosis and before any treatment. Study-level results: Blood repertoires reportedly contained most expanded thyroid clonotypes above 0.001 frequency.

The table lists this clonotype with many counts. Its target is not known. This CDR3 is 14 amino acids long. V lost 0 bases and J 2 bases, leaving 7 bases between the germline ends. Germline lookup yields CDR1 SGHTA and CDR2 FQGNSA. Amplification of TCR beta CDR3 regions used RNA transcripts. HTBI primers primed a first-round RT-PCR, and a second-round multiplex PCR followed. TCRdb re-analysed the multiplex PCR reads in MiXCR, keeping a single row per CDR3 protein. The sample lists about 410,000 distinct CDR3 sequences, approximately 20% seen once, with roughly 1.4% in the top ten. The chain links TRBV7-2 to TRBJ1-1; D is unresolved. The TCR comes from a woman between 18 and 29 years old with Graves' ophthalmopathy. Sequencing input: peripheral blood. CDR3 nucleotide sequence: TGTGCCAGCAGCTTAGCAGCGCCTAACACTGAAGCTTTCTTT. This sequence encodes CASSLAAPNTEAFF.